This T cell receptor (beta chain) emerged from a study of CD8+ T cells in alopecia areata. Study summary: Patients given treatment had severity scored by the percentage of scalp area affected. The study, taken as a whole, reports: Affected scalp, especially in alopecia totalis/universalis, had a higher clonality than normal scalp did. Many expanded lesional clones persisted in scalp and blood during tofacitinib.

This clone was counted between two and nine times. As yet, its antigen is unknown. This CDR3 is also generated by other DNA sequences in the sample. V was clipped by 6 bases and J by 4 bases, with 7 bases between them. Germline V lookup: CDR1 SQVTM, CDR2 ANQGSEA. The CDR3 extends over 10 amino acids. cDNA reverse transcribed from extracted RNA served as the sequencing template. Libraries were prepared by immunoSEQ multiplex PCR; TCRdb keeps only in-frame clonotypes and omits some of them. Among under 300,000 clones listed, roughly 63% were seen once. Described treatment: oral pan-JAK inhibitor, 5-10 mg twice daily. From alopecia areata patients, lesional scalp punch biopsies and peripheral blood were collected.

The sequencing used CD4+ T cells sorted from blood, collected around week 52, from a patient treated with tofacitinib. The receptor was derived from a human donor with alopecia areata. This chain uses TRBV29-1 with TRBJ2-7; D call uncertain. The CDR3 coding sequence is TGCAGCGTCGTCTTTTACGAGCAGTACTTC. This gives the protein CSVVFYEQYF.